This entry features one T cell receptor beta chain sequence. The sample is drawn from a study of CD8 T cells in Susac syndrome. A quantity of roughly 0.5 to 1 ug RNA underwent reverse transcription using random hexamers. TCRdb re-called the immunoSEQ multiplex PCR reads with MiXCR, one entry per CDR3 protein. The sample has about 240,000 distinct CDR3 sequences, 90% to 96% seen once. The CDR3 length is 16 residues. The sample was CD4+ T cells from PBMCs. This sequence originates from a human donor with Susac syndrome. This chain connects TRBV12-2 to TRBJ2-7; the table calls TRBD2, which could not be checked here. TRBV12-2 is noted as a pseudogene. The CDR3 bases are TGTGCAAGTCGCTTAAACTATCGGGACGGCTCCTACGAGCAGTACTTC. Translated, it gives CASRLNYRDGSYEQYF.